These T cell receptor beta chains were read from a single sample in a study of CD4 T cells in relation to SARS-CoV-2 and coronaviruses. The protocol was immunoSEQ multiplex PCR, while the TCRdb copy is restricted to in-frame clones and leaves out a portion. The table has more than 25,000 clones, approximately 80% seen once. For these receptors, no antigen is known. The material sequenced was CD4+ T cells from PBMCs, cultured in vitro. The receptor set was obtained from a human donor in good health. CDR3s include the opening cysteine and the closing phenylalanine or tryptophan. The D gene is left open where the match is weak. Only part of the rows carry a size: once, few, many, or a class if the clone is expanded.

D: TRBD2; size: NA; J: TRBJ2-3; length: 18; V: TRBV5-1; DNA: TGCGCCAGCAGCTTGGGGCTAGCGGGGGCTACTAGCACAGATACGCAGTATTTT; CDR3: CASSLGLAGATSTDTQYF
D: NA; size: few; J: TRBJ2-7; length: 13; V: TRBV3-1/TRBV3-2; DNA: TGTGCCAGCAGCCAAGTCAGCACCTACGAGCAGTACTTC; CDR3: CASSQVSTYEQYF
D: NA; size: NA; J: TRBJ1-3; length: 13; V: TRBV12-3/TRBV12-4; DNA: TGTGCCAGCAGTTTGCACTCTGGAAACACCATATATTTT; CDR3: CASSLHSGNTIYF
D: NA; size: NA; J: TRBJ1-2; length: 14; V: TRBV19; DNA: TGTGCCAGTAGTATAGGGGACGGAAATGTTGGCTACACCTTC; CDR3: CASSIGDGNVGYTF
D: TRBD1; size: NA; J: TRBJ1-2; length: 17; V: TRBV9; DNA: TGTGCCAGCAGCGTAGGACAGGGAATTTTAGGACAGTTAGGCTACACCTTC; CDR3: CASSVGQGILGQLGYTF
D: TRBD2; size: few; J: TRBJ2-1; length: 17; V: TRBV4-3; DNA: TGCGCCAGCAGCCAAGATTTGTTACTAGCGGGAGGGAATGAGCAGTTCTTC; CDR3: CASSQDLLLAGGNEQFF
D: TRBD2; size: NA; J: TRBJ2-3; length: 18; V: TRBV5-1; DNA: TGCGCCAGCAGCCCGGGACTAGCGGGTAGCACTAGCACAGATACGCAGTATTTT; CDR3: CASSPGLAGSTSTDTQYF
D: NA; size: NA; J: TRBJ2-4; length: 14; V: TRBV2; DNA: TGTGCCAGCAGTCCCAGAATAGCCAAAAACATTCAGTACTTC; CDR3: CASSPRIAKNIQYF
D: TRBD1; size: NA; J: TRBJ1-2; length: 15; V: TRBV5-4; DNA: TGTGCCAGCAGCTTGGGACAGGGCGGTATCTATGGCTACACCTTC; CDR3: CASSLGQGGIYGYTF
D: NA; size: few; J: TRBJ2-2; length: 15; V: TRBV27; DNA: TGTGCCAGCAGTTTACGGGCAGGCTGGACCGGGGAGCTGTTTTTT; CDR3: CASSLRAGWTGELFF
D: TRBD1; size: NA; J: TRBJ2-7; length: 14; V: TRBV19; DNA: TGTGCCAGTAGTAACGGGGACAGGGGGTACGAGCAGTACTTC; CDR3: CASSNGDRGYEQYF
D: NA; size: NA; J: TRBJ1-6; length: 15; V: TRBV6-5; DNA: TGTGCCAGCCGACTCGCGAGCTCCTATAATTCACCCCTCCACTTT; CDR3: CASRLASSYNSPLHF
D: NA; size: NA; J: TRBJ2-2; length: 12; V: TRBV29-1; DNA: TGCAGCGTGGCGCTTAGTTCCGGGGAGCTGTTTTTT; CDR3: CSVALSSGELFF
D: NA; size: few; J: TRBJ2-1; length: 20; V: TRBV6-2/TRBV6-3; DNA: TGTGCCAGCAGTTTCCCGGTACCAACCATCGGGAGCTTGTCCTACAATGAGCAGTTCTTC; CDR3: CASSFPVPTIGSLSYNEQFF
D: TRBD1; size: NA; J: TRBJ2-3; length: 14; V: TRBV28; DNA: TGTGCCAGCAGGGAGACAGGGGGCACAGATACGCAGTATTTT; CDR3: CASRETGGTDTQYF
D: TRBD2; size: NA; J: TRBJ2-1; length: 16; V: TRBV5-1; DNA: TGCGCCAGCAGCCTACCTAGCGGCCTGAGTTACAATGAGCAGTTCTTC; CDR3: CASSLPSGLSYNEQFF
D: TRBD2; size: NA; J: TRBJ2-1; length: 15; V: TRBV5-4; DNA: TGTGCCAGCAGCCTAGCGGGGGGGCTCTACAATGAGCAGTTCTTC; CDR3: CASSLAGGLYNEQFF
D: TRBD1; size: NA; J: TRBJ2-7; length: 11; V: TRBV6-2/TRBV6-3; DNA: TGTGCCAGCAGTTACGGGACAGGGCAGTACTTC; CDR3: CASSYGTGQYF
D: TRBD1; size: NA; J: TRBJ2-2; length: 16; V: TRBV5-1; DNA: TGCGCCAGCAGCTTGGTGCAGGGGGCCCTCAACGGGGAGCTGTTTTTT; CDR3: CASSLVQGALNGELFF
D: NA; size: NA; J: TRBJ2-4; length: 13; V: TRBV4-3; DNA: TGCGCCAGCAGCCCAGGGACCAAAAACATTCAGTACTTC; CDR3: CASSPGTKNIQYF
D: NA; size: NA; J: TRBJ1-1; length: 14; V: TRBV2; DNA: TGTGCCAGCAGTGAAGAGGGAGCGGGCACTGAAGCTTTCTTT; CDR3: CASSEEGAGTEAFF
D: NA; size: NA; J: TRBJ1-5; length: 16; V: TRBV3-1/TRBV3-2; DNA: TGTGCCAGCAGCCAGACACCCCTCCGGTCAAATCAGCCCCAGCATTTT; CDR3: CASSQTPLRSNQPQHF
D: NA; size: NA; J: TRBJ2-7; length: 11; V: TRBV12-3/TRBV12-4; DNA: TGTGCCAGCCGCCTTAGGGCCGAGCAGTACTTC; CDR3: CASRLRAEQYF
D: NA; size: few; J: TRBJ2-2; length: 13; V: TRBV30; DNA: TGTGCCTGGACTACCAGGAACACCGGGGAGCTGTTTTTT; CDR3: CAWTTRNTGELFF
D: TRBD2; size: NA; J: TRBJ2-1; length: 18; V: TRBV11-2; DNA: TGTGCCAGCAGCCCCACCCCCCTCCCGGGACTAGCGTTGAATGAGCAGTTCTTC; CDR3: CASSPTPLPGLALNEQFF
D: NA; size: NA; J: TRBJ1-1; length: 14; V: TRBV4-3; DNA: TGCGCCAGCAGCCAAGATTACGGTAGGACTGAAGCTTTCTTT; CDR3: CASSQDYGRTEAFF
D: NA; size: NA; J: TRBJ1-1; length: 16; V: TRBV6-4; DNA: TGTGCCAGCAGTGGTCCCTGGAAGGGGATGAACACTGAAGCTTTCTTT; CDR3: CASSGPWKGMNTEAFF
D: NA; size: NA; J: TRBJ2-7; length: 14; V: TRBV19; DNA: TGTGCCAGTAGTCCCTCCACGGTAGCCGACGAGCAGTACTTC; CDR3: CASSPSTVADEQYF
D: TRBD2; size: NA; J: TRBJ2-2; length: 15; V: TRBV2; DNA: TGTGCCAGCAGGGGGACTAGCGGGATCACCGGGGAGCTGTTTTTT; CDR3: CASRGTSGITGELFF
D: NA; size: few; J: TRBJ2-7; length: 11; V: TRBV3-1/TRBV3-2; DNA: TGTGCCAGCAGCCAAGGTAGCGAGCAGTACTTC; CDR3: CASSQGSEQYF
D: NA; size: once; J: TRBJ2-3; length: 13; V: TRBV12-3/TRBV12-4; DNA: TGTGCCAGCAGTTTAGCGGACACAGATACGCAGTATTTT; CDR3: CASSLADTDTQYF
D: NA; size: NA; J: TRBJ2-7; length: 18; V: TRBV3-1/TRBV3-2; DNA: TGTGCCAGCAGCCCCACCCACCCCAGACTACCCAGACTCTACGAGCAGTACTTC; CDR3: CASSPTHPRLPRLYEQYF
D: NA; size: NA; J: TRBJ2-7; length: 15; V: TRBV9; DNA: TGTGCCAGCAGCGTAGCGGGGGGCGCGGGCTACGAGCAGTACTTC; CDR3: CASSVAGGAGYEQYF
D: TRBD1; size: NA; J: TRBJ1-5; length: 15; V: TRBV2; DNA: TGTGCCAGCAGTTCGGACAGGGGCGGAATTCAGCCCCAGCATTTT; CDR3: CASSSDRGGIQPQHF
D: NA; size: NA; J: TRBJ1-6; length: 15; V: TRBV6-5; DNA: TGTGCCAGCAGTTACGAGGACAGCACAAATTCACCCCTCCACTTT; CDR3: CASSYEDSTNSPLHF
D: NA; size: once; J: TRBJ2-5; length: 16; V: TRBV25-1; DNA: TGTGCCAGCAGTGAATTTGGGGCCGACACTCAAGAGACCCAGTACTTC; CDR3: CASSEFGADTQETQYF